Below, 2 T cell receptor beta chains from the same sample are listed, as sequenced in a study of T cells after yellow fever vaccination. TCRdb independently ran MiXCR on the 5' RACE reads; one entry per CDR3 protein. The sample holds 200,000 to 250,000 distinct CDR3 sequences, around 7% seen once. Specimen: CD4+ T cells sorted from PBMCs, collected 15 days after the yellow fever booster vaccination. These receptors originate from a young man who received the YFV17D yellow fever vaccine.

The genes are TRBV5-1 and TRBJ1-3; a possible D gene is TRBD1 (6 bases). Germline V CDR1 and CDR2: SGHRS, YFSETQ. The CDR3 consists of 15 residues. Trimming took 2 bases from V and 7 from J, leaving 16 bases between them. The CDR3 reads CASSFQGSTANTIYF. The CDR3 bases are TGCGCCAGCAGCTTCCAGGGGTCTACCGCTAACACCATATATTTT.

The chain couples TRBV5-1 to TRBJ2-7; TRBD1 matches at 9 bases. The CDR3 contains 16 residues. V lost 5 bases to trimming and J lost 1 base; unmatched junction nucleotides: 10. From germline, CDR1 is SGHRS and CDR2 YFSETQ. CDR3 amino acids: CASRRRTGEGSYEQYF. The CDR3 coding sequence is TGCGCCAGCAGGCGACGGACAGGGGAAGGGTCCTACGAGCAGTACTTC.